A single sample gave rise to the 16 T cell receptor beta chains below, sequenced in a study of high-grade serous ovarian cancer treatment subgroups. TCRdb's table, derived via immunoSEQ multiplex PCR, lists solely in-frame clones and lacks some. The sample has about 3,100 clones; 60% to 85% are singletons. Tumor samples were taken before definitive surgery or chemotherapy. What was sequenced was tumor tissue. The source of these receptors is a human donor with high-grade serous ovarian cancer.

This chain uses TRBV7-6 with TRBJ2-3, with 7 bases identical to TRBD1. The CDR3 is 15 residues long. From germline, CDR1 is SGHVS and CDR2 FNYEAQ. V gave up 1 base and J gave up 3 bases; unmatched junction bases: 4. The CDR3 spells CASSLGDSDTDTQYF. The CDR3 coding sequence is TGTGCCAGCAGCTTAGGGGACAGTGATACAGATACGCAGTATTTT.

The J gene is TRBJ2-1, the V gene TRBV11-2; 9 nucleotides agree with TRBD1. Looked up from germline, CDR1 is SGHAT and CDR2 is FQNNGV. V lost 5 bases and J lost 0; bases outside the gene matches: 5. The CDR3 extends over 16 amino acids. CDR3 residues: CASSTRDRASYNEQFF. As DNA, the CDR3 is TGTGCCAGCAGCACCCGGGACAGGGCCTCCTACAATGAGCAGTTCTTC.

The DNA of the CDR3 is TGTGCCAGCAGCGGGGGTCAAGGCGAGACCCAGTACTTC. Its protein is CASSGGQGETQYF. The V and J genes are TRBV9 and TRBJ2-5; no definite D call. The CDR3 totals 13 residues. CDR1 and CDR2 from the germline V gene are SGDLS and YYNGEE. The V and J ends lost 3 bases and 5 bases respectively, with 11 bases between them.

The chain employs TRBV7-9 and TRBJ2-3, with TRBD2 matching 8 bases. V shed 4 bases and J 3 bases; nucleotides not matched to a gene: 6. The CDR3 extends over 15 amino acids. CDR1 and CDR2 (germline): SEHNR, FQNEAQ (reference sequence). The CDR3 nucleotides are TGTGCCAGCAGCTCCCGCGGGGGGCCTACAGATACGCAGTATTTT. Translation gives CASSSRGGPTDTQYF. The entire variable domain, with the rest obtained from reference TRBV7-9 and TRBJ2-3, is as follows: DTGVSQNPRHKITKRGQNVTFRCDPISEHNRLYWYRQTLGQGPEFLTYFQNEAQLEKSRLLSDRFSAERPKGSFSTLEIQRTEQGDSAMYLCASSSRGGPTDTQYFGPGTRLTVL.

This clone was detected only once. The chain joins TRBV27 to TRBJ1-1; tentative D call: TRBD1 (6 bases). CDR3 length: 13 amino acids. Trimming shortened V by 4 bases and J by 5 bases, and 11 bases separated the two germline ends. Germline loops: CDR1 MNHEY, CDR2 SMNVEV (reference sequence). CDR3 in DNA: TGTGCCAGCAGTTCCAACAGGGAGACTGAAGCTTTCTTT. Translation: CASSSNRETEAFF.

V is TRBV6-1 and J is TRBJ1-2; D possibly corresponds to TRBD1 (5 bases). This CDR3 region has 14 residues. V was trimmed by 8 bases and J by 1 base, leaving 14 bases between them. The germline V gene has CDR1 MNHNS and CDR2 SASEGT. The chain's CDR3 is CASRIDSFNYGYTF. The CDR3 DNA reads as TGTGCCAGCCGTATAGACAGTTTTAACTATGGCTACACCTTC.

The chain couples TRBV7-8 to TRBJ2-3; 10 nucleotides align to TRBD2. The CDR3 has 15 amino acids. Germline values: CDR1 SGHVS, CDR2 FQNEAQ. V lost 5 bases, J lost 4 bases, and 6 bases stayed unmatched. CDR3 nucleotide sequence: TGTGCCAGCAGCCGACTAGCGGGCCGTTCAGATACGCAGTATTTT. Residues: CASSRLAGRSDTQYF.

The chain employs TRBV11-2 and TRBJ1-2; D is uncertain. The V gene's germline CDR1 is SGHAT and CDR2 FQNNGV. The V and J ends lost 1 base and 4 bases respectively, with 7 bases between them. The CDR3 extends over 13 amino acids. In nucleotides, the CDR3 is TGTGCCAGCAGCTTAGTAGGGAGCTATGGCTACACCTTC. Protein product: CASSLVGSYGYTF.

The chain links TRBV6-5 to TRBJ1-1, with TRBD1 matching 8 bases. The germline V gene has CDR1 MNHEY and CDR2 SVGAGI. The length of the CDR3 is 12 residues. V shed 5 bases and J 10 bases; nucleotides not matched to a gene: 6. The CDR3 loop reads CASSPRGRGAFF. The CDR3 nucleotides are TGTGCCAGCAGTCCCAGGGGGCGGGGAGCTTTCTTT.

V is TRBV5-1 and J is TRBJ2-2, with D tentatively TRBD1 (6 bases). Germline lookup yields CDR1 SGHRS and CDR2 YFSETQ. The CDR3 is made up of 13 amino acids. Between the trimmed V and J ends, which lost 6 bases and 6 bases, there was a span of 12 bases. The CDR3, as DNA: TGCGCCAGCAAAGGGGACATTGCCGGGGAGCTGTTTTTT. The encoded protein is CASKGDIAGELFF.

The J gene is TRBJ2-7, the V gene TRBV28, with D perhaps given as TRBD1 or TRBD2 (5 bases each). The germline gives CDR1 MDHEN, CDR2 SYDVKM. The CDR3 sequence is 13 residues long. V lost 2 bases and J 4 bases, leaving 9 bases between the germline ends. The chain's CDR3 is CASSLGGGYEQYF. The CDR3 DNA sequence: TGTGCCAGCAGTTTAGGTGGGGGATACGAGCAGTACTTC. Using reference TRBV28 and TRBJ2-7 for the parts outside the CDR3, the full variable domain is DVKVTQSSRYLVKRTGEKVFLECVQDMDHENMFWYRQDPGLGLRLIYFSYDVKMKEKGDIPEGYSVSREKKERFSLILESASTNQTSMYLCASSLGGGYEQYFGPGTRLTVT.

This chain links TRBV6-5 with TRBJ2-7; tentatively, D is TRBD1 (6 bases). Looked up from germline, CDR1 is MNHEY and CDR2 is SVGAGI. Trimming removed 5 bases at V and 5 bases at J, with 19 bases between. The CDR3 is made up of 15 amino acids. In DNA form, the CDR3 reads TGTGCCAGCAGTGGACCCGGGACACATAAACACGAGCAGTACTTC. Its translation is CASSGPGTHKHEQYF.

Comments on this clone: The same CDR3 is also encoded by other DNA sequences in this sample. The rearrangement joins TRBV2 to TRBJ2-7; perhaps TRBD1 as D (5 bases). Germline V lookup: CDR1 SNHLY, CDR2 FYNNEI. Deletions cut 2 bases from V and 5 bases from J, with 10 bases between. CDR3 size: 13 residues. In nucleotides, the CDR3 is TGTGCCAGCAGTGAATGGCAGGGTAACGAGCAGTACTTC. This sequence encodes CASSEWQGNEQYF.

The gene calls are TRBV4-3 and TRBJ2-6; a weak D match, TRBD1 (5 bases). Between the trimmed V and J ends, which lost 0 bases and 0 bases, there was a span of 6 bases. The CDR3 consists of 16 residues. Germline lookup yields CDR1 LGHNA and CDR2 YSLEER. In nucleotides, the CDR3 is TGCGCCAGCAGCCAAGAAGGGGCCTCTGGGGCCAACGTCCTGACTTTC. Its translation is CASSQEGASGANVLTF.

CDR3 amino acids: CASSAGRGPRVNEQFF. The CDR3 DNA sequence: TGTGCCAGCAGCGCGGGCAGGGGGCCTAGGGTAAATGAGCAGTTCTTC. The V and J genes are TRBV11-2 and TRBJ2-1, with 8 bases that match TRBD1. With 5 bases clipped from V and 7 bases from J, the junction kept 13 bases outside the gene matches. This CDR3 has 16 residues. Germline CDR1 and CDR2: SGHAT and FQNNGV.

This clone was seen more than once but under ten times. The chain employs TRBV2 and TRBJ2-5; D may be TRBD1 (5 bases). The CDR3 length is 14 residues. In germline, CDR1 is SNHLY, CDR2 FYNNEI. V was cut by 3 bases and J by 3 bases, with 11 bases left in between. The CDR3: CASSESRVKETQYF. CDR3 sequence (DNA): TGTGCCAGCAGTGAGTCCAGGGTTAAAGAGACCCAGTACTTC.